The 30 T cell receptor beta chains reported below all come from one sample, sequenced in a study of T cells after yellow fever vaccination. TCRdb processed the 5' RACE reads anew with MiXCR; each CDR3 protein has one entry. In the table there are about 210,000 distinct CDR3 sequences, approximately 3% of which are singletons. The starting material was CD4+ T cells sorted from PBMCs, obtained 10 days after the yellow fever booster vaccination. The receptor set was obtained from a young man who received the YFV17D yellow fever vaccine.

The sample holds many counts of this clonotype. The chain recombines TRBV7-2 with TRBJ1-4; the D gene is possibly TRBD1 (5 bases). The germline gives CDR1 SGHTA, CDR2 FQGNSA. V was shortened by 1 base and J by 11 bases, with 17 bases between the two germline ends. The CDR3 extends over 15 amino acids. CDR3 coding DNA: TGTGCCAGCAGCTTAGGGCAGGGCTCGGGACGGAAACTGTTTTTT. It translates to CASSLGQGSGRKLFF.

The V gene is TRBV13, the J gene TRBJ1-6, with 8 bases that match TRBD1. The germline CDR1 and CDR2 sequences are PRHDT and FYEKMQ (reference sequence). The V and J ends lost 2 bases and 8 bases, in that order; junction bases with no gene match: 11. The CDR3 covers 17 residues. CDR3 in DNA: TGTGCCAGCAGCTTACAAGGACAGGGAGTAGGGTATTCACCCCTCCACTTT. Translation gives CASSLQGQGVGYSPLHF.

V and J are TRBV6-2 or TRBV6-3 and TRBJ1-5; 8 bases are a match to TRBD1. V shed 2 bases and J 6 bases; nucleotides not matched to a gene: 12. Germline lookup yields CDR1 MNHEY and CDR2 SVGEGT. CDR3 length: 17 residues. CDR3 sequence reads: CASSYVFSTGGSQPQHF. The CDR3, as DNA: TGTGCCAGCAGTTACGTGTTTAGCACAGGGGGGTCTCAGCCCCAGCATTTT.

This clonotype was detected a few times. The chain recombines TRBV3-1 with TRBJ1-6, with 11 bases aligning to TRBD1. Unmatched junction bases numbered 7, after V lost 5 bases and J lost 10 bases. This CDR3 has 15 residues. Germline CDR1 LGHDT, CDR2 YNNKEL (reference sequence). The CDR3 is CASSRRTGGNSPLHF. CDR3 nucleotide sequence: TGTGCCAGCAGCAGACGGACAGGGGGCAACTCACCCCTCCACTTT.

This clonotype was counted a few times. The chain employs TRBV9 and TRBJ1-2; D gene uncertain. V was cut by 4 bases and J by 0 bases, with 19 bases left in between. The CDR3 loop spans 17 amino acids. Germline lookup yields CDR1 SGDLS and CDR2 YYNGEE. CDR3 protein: CASSTLTLGTANYGYTF. The CDR3 nucleotides read TGTGCCAGCAGCACCCTTACATTAGGCACCGCTAACTATGGCTACACCTTC.

The chain employs TRBV2 and TRBJ1-6, with D unclear. CDR3 length: 16 residues. Trimming took off 10 bases at V and 0 bases at J, with 16 bases between the two ends. In germline, CDR1 is SNHLY, CDR2 FYNNEI. CDR3 amino acids: CAILAPGSSYNSPLHF. The CDR3 DNA sequence: TGTGCCATCCTAGCCCCGGGAAGCTCCTATAATTCACCCCTCCACTTT.

The sample holds a few counts of this clonotype. This rearrangement joins TRBV12-3 or TRBV12-4 to TRBJ1-2; D is uncertain. Trimming cost V 0 bases and J 7 bases, with 6 bases left between them. This CDR3 region has 12 residues. The CDR3 DNA reads as TGTGCCAGCAGTTTAGCGATGAGTGGCTACACCTTC. Amino acids: CASSLAMSGYTF.

This clonotype has just a few counts. The chain has TRBV14 and TRBJ2-3; TRBD2 matches 10 bases. Trimming at V came to 1 base and at J to 6 bases, leaving 4 bases not matched to a gene. There are 15 residues in the CDR3. In germline, CDR1 is SGHDN, CDR2 FVKESK. Here the CDR3 reads CASSQVSGGGDTQYF. The CDR3 DNA follows: TGTGCCAGCAGCCAAGTGAGCGGGGGGGGCGATACGCAGTATTTT. The entire variable domain, with the rest obtained from reference TRBV14 and TRBJ2-3, is as follows: EAGVTQFPSHSVIEKGQTVTLRCDPISGHDNLYWYRRVMGKEIKFLLHFVKESKQDESGMPNNRFLAERTGGTYSTLKVQPAELEDSGVYFCASSQVSGGGDTQYFGPGTRLTVL.

This clonotype was observed many times. The J gene is TRBJ2-3, the V gene TRBV21-1; TRBD1 is taken as the D call from the table, unchecked against the DNA. TRBV21-1 is recorded as a pseudogene. The CDR3 contains 16 residues. DNA of the CDR3: TGTGCCAGCAGCGACCTCGAGGGGGGGGATGCGGATACGCAGTATTTT. Its translation is CASSDLEGGDADTQYF.

The genes are TRBV4-3 and TRBJ1-6, with D possibly matching TRBD1 (6 bases). V shed 0 bases and J shed 6 bases, with 12 bases lying between them. Germline loops: CDR1 LGHNA, CDR2 YSLEER. The CDR3 has 16 amino acids. In DNA, the CDR3 is TGCGCCAGCAGCCAAGATGGGGGAGGGGGTAATTCACCCCTCCACTTT. This translates into CASSQDGGGGNSPLHF.

This clonotype was seen repeatedly, ten times or more. This chain connects TRBV9 to TRBJ1-1; D is ambiguous. The CDR3 loop spans 13 amino acids. The germline V and J ends were trimmed by 0 bases and 1 base, with 4 bases remaining between them. Germline values: CDR1 SGDLS, CDR2 YYNGEE. CDR3 in DNA: TGTGCCAGCAGCGTAGAAGGGAACACTGAAGCTTTCTTT. This encodes CASSVEGNTEAFF.

CDR3 sequence: CATSRAGSWYEQYV. For the CDR3, the DNA is TGTGCCACCAGCAGGGCCGGGAGTTGGTACGAGCAGTACGTC. The chain recombines TRBV15 with TRBJ2-7, with a tentative D call TRBD2 (6 bases). The V gene's germline CDR1 is LNHNV and CDR2 YYDKDF (reference sequence). There are 14 residues in the CDR3. Trimming left V 3 bases short and J 4 bases short, with 13 bases between.

This clonotype was counted only a few times. J is TRBJ2-7 and V is TRBV19, with a weak D call TRBD2 (7 bases). Trimming pared 6 bases from V and 2 bases from J, leaving 11 bases between. Germline CDR1 LNHDA, CDR2 SQIVND (reference sequence). CDR3 length equals 13 residues. The CDR3 DNA follows: TGTGCCAGTAGCCGCGGGGGCACCTACGAGCAGTACGTC. Its translation is CASSRGGTYEQYV.

This clonotype was observed at least ten times. This rearrangement joins TRBV6-2 or TRBV6-3 to TRBJ1-5; the D is unclear. This CDR3 comprises 11 residues. The germline V gene has CDR1 MNHEY and CDR2 SVGEGT. Trimming cost V 6 bases and J 3 bases, with 3 bases left between them. Written as DNA, the CDR3 is TGTGCCAGCAGCCCCAATCAGCCCCAGCATTTT. Protein: CASSPNQPQHF.

The V call is TRBV20-1, the J call TRBJ1-2; TRBD1 is a possible D gene (5 bases). CDR3 length: 14 amino acids. The germline V and J ends were trimmed by 0 bases and 4 bases, with 12 bases remaining between them. The germline CDR1 and CDR2 sequences are DFQATT and SNEGSKA (reference sequence). CDR3 DNA sequence: TGCAGTGCTAGAGATTTAGACAGACTCTATGGCTACACCTTC. It encodes CSARDLDRLYGYTF.

This clonotype was observed at least ten times. The chain couples TRBV12-3 or TRBV12-4 to TRBJ2-1, with no clear D. This CDR3 region has 14 residues. V was trimmed by 9 bases and J by 5 bases, leaving 17 bases between them. CDR3 nucleotides: TGTGCCAGTAGCTTAGCCCCCAGGAACAATGAGCAGTTCTTC. Protein product: CASSLAPRNNEQFF.

This clonotype has at least ten counts. This chain's CDR3 is CASSYGGGNTGELFF. The CDR3 nucleotides are TGTGCCAGCAGCTACGGCGGGGGGAACACCGGGGAGCTGTTTTTT. V usage is TRBV7-3 and J usage is TRBJ2-2; 7 nucleotides match TRBD2. The CDR3 spans 15 residues. After removal of 4 bases from V and 1 base from J, the junction contained 3 bases not matched to a gene. Germline V gene data show CDR1 as SGHTA and CDR2 as FQGTGA.

The J gene is TRBJ1-6, the V gene TRBV7-2; D gene ambiguous. V lost 1 base and J lost 8, with 15 bases in between. In germline, CDR1 is SGHTA, CDR2 FQGNSA. The CDR3 is 16 residues long. CDR3 bases: TGTGCCAGCAGCTTAGTCCCGGCAGACTTCCATTCACCCCTCCACTTT. Translation: CASSLVPADFHSPLHF.

This clonotype was counted many times. The rearrangement links TRBV5-1 to TRBJ1-1, with D tentatively TRBD1 (5 bases). This CDR3 region has 13 residues. Trimming removed 3 bases at V and 4 bases at J, with 10 bases between. Per the germline V gene, CDR1 is SGHRS and CDR2 is YFSETQ. The CDR3 DNA is TGCGCCAGCAGCTCGATAGGGGCCACTGAAGCTTTCTTT. This translates into CASSSIGATEAFF.

V usage is TRBV12-3 or TRBV12-4 and J usage is TRBJ1-1; 9 nucleotides line up with TRBD1. Germline trimming cut 5 bases from V and 3 bases from J; bases unmatched to any gene: 4. The CDR3 runs to 14 residues. CDR3 loop: CASSNRGPDTEAFF. For the CDR3, the DNA is TGTGCCAGCAGTAACAGGGGGCCGGACACTGAAGCTTTCTTT.

This chain links TRBV28 with TRBJ2-1, with 10 positions matching TRBD2. The CDR3 is made up of 13 amino acids. V dropped 6 bases and J dropped 7; count of bases not matched to a gene: 3. CDR1 is MDHEN, CDR2 SYDVKM, per germline. The CDR3 DNA sequence: TGTGCCAGCAGGCCGGGACTAGCGAATGAGCAGTTCTTC. Translating it yields CASRPGLANEQFF. The variable domain in full, completed from reference TRBV28 and TRBJ2-1, reads DVKVTQSSRYLVKRTGEKVFLECVQDMDHENMFWYRQDPGLGLRLIYFSYDVKMKEKGDIPEGYSVSREKKERFSLILESASTNQTSMYLCASRPGLANEQFFGPGTRLTVL.

The sample holds a few counts of this clonotype. The gene calls are TRBV5-1 and TRBJ2-3; perhaps TRBD1 as D (5 bases). CDR3 length: 14 residues. Germline V gives CDR1 SGHRS, CDR2 YFSETQ. V was clipped by 3 bases and J by 4 bases, with 12 bases between them. This CDR3 reads CASSSTSGPDTQYF. The CDR3 DNA follows: TGCGCCAGCAGCTCAACCTCAGGGCCAGATACGCAGTATTTT.

There are many counts of this clonotype. The chain is built from TRBV7-3 and TRBJ1-1; no clear D. This CDR3 has 14 residues. Per the germline V gene, CDR1 is SGHTA and CDR2 is FQGTGA. The V end lost 3 bases, the J end lost 6 bases, and 14 bases lay between the germline ends. The CDR3 region has the DNA TGTGCCAGCAGCTTGCAGTCTCGGGCGCCTGAAGCTTTCTTT. It codes for CASSLQSRAPEAFF.

The table lists this clonotype with many counts. The chain is built from TRBV4-3 and TRBJ2-1; TRBD2 aligns across 12 bases. The germline V gene has CDR1 LGHNA and CDR2 YSLEER. V was clipped by 2 bases and J by 7 bases; unmatched bases: 6. This CDR3 contains 16 residues. CDR3 sequence reads: CASSQQLAGGQNEQFF. The CDR3 coding sequence is TGCGCCAGCAGCCAACAGCTAGCGGGGGGGCAGAATGAGCAGTTCTTC.

V gene TRBV19 combines with J gene TRBJ2-2; D may be TRBD1 or TRBD2 (9 bases each). The germline V gene encodes CDR1 LNHDA and CDR2 SQIVND (reference sequence). V was pared by 4 bases and J by 0 bases, with 33 bases between. The CDR3 sequence is 23 residues long. The CDR3, as DNA: TGTGCCAGTAGTACCCGCCTCCCCGGGACAGGGCATCTAGCGGGGACGAACACCGGGGAGCTGTTTTTT. Its translation is CASSTRLPGTGHLAGTNTGELFF.

In its sample, this clonotype was seen a few times. The rearrangement uses TRBV4-2 and TRBJ2-3; unclear D gene. This CDR3 has 20 residues. CDR1 is LGHNA, CDR2 YNFKEQ, per germline. The V end lost 0 bases, the J end lost 0 bases, and 22 bases lay between the germline ends. The CDR3 region has the DNA TGTGCCAGCAGCCAAGATCGCACAGACCCCACGGTTTCTAGCACAGATACGCAGTATTTT. It yields the protein CASSQDRTDPTVSSTDTQYF.

This clonotype was detected a few times. The CDR3 DNA reads as TGCAGCGTTGAAAGGCGAAACAATGAGCAGTTCTTC. This gives the protein CSVERRNNEQFF. The rearrangement uses TRBV29-1 and TRBJ2-1; D remains unclear. Trimming removed 2 bases from V and 5 bases from J, with 7 bases in between. The CDR3 is 12 residues long. Germline V lookup: CDR1 SQVTM, CDR2 ANQGSEA.

The chain employs TRBV12-3 or TRBV12-4 and TRBJ1-5, with TRBD1 matching 10 bases. The CDR3 totals 14 residues. Losses at the gene ends were 8 bases for V and 6 bases for J; bases not matched to a gene: 7. DNA of the CDR3: TGTGCCAGCGTCCGTGGGACAGGGGTTCAGCCCCAGCATTTT. It encodes CASVRGTGVQPQHF.

This chain connects TRBV7-2 to TRBJ2-3; possible D gene TRBD1, 6 bases. CDR1 is SGHTA and CDR2 is FQGNSA in the germline V gene. CDR3 length: 15 amino acids. V lost 5 bases to trimming and J lost 3 bases, with 15 bases between them. The CDR3 DNA follows: TGTGCCAGCAGCCTACAGGGCGGGTGGACAGATACGCAGTATTTT. Translating it yields CASSLQGGWTDTQYF.

This clonotype was detected many times. The chain couples TRBV23-1 to TRBJ2-5; 7 nucleotides line up with TRBD1. Being an ORF, TRBV23-1 has a function that is uncertain. The V and J ends lost 6 bases and 2 bases, in that order; junction bases with no gene match: 9. The CDR3 sequence is 15 residues long. CDR3 residues: CASRSGTEHQETQYF. The CDR3 nucleotides read TGCGCCAGCAGATCCGGGACAGAACATCAAGAGACCCAGTACTTC.